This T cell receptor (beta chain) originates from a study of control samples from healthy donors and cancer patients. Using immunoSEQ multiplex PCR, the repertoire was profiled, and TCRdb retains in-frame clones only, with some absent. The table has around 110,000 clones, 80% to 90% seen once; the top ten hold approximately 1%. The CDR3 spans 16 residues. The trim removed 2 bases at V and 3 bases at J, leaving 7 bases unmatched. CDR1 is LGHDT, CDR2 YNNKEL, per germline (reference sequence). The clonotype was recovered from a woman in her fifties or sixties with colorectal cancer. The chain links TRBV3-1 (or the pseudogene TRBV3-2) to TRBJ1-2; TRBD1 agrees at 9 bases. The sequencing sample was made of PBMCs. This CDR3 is CASSQTGGDYHYGYTF. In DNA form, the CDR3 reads TGTGCCAGCAGCCAAACAGGGGGCGACTATCACTATGGCTACACCTTC.